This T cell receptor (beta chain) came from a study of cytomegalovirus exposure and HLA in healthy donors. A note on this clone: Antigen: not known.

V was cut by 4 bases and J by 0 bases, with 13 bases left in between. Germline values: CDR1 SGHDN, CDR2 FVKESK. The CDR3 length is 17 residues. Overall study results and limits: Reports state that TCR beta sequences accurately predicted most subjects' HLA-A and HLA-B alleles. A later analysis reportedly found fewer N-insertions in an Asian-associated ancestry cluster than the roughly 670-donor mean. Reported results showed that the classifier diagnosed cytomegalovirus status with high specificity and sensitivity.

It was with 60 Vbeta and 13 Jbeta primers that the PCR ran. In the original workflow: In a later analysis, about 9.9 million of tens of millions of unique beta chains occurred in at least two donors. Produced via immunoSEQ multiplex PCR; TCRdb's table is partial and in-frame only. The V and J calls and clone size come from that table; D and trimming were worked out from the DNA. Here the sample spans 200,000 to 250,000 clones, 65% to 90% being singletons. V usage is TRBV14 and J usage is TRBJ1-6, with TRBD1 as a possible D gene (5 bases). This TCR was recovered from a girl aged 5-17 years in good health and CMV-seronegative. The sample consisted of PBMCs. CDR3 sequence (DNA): TGTGCCAGCAGCCGTCGACAGTTAAGCTCCTATAATTCACCCCTCCACTTT. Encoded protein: CASSRRQLSSYNSPLHF.